This TCR beta chain was sequenced during a study of blood T cells in healthy people across ages. CDR1 LGHDT and CDR2 YNNKEL come from the germline V gene (reference sequence). V was cut by 5 bases and J by 2 bases, with 12 bases left in between. The CDR3 spans 15 residues. Next came a second PCR, run for roughly 6 to 11 cycles, which used a sample-barcoded 5' primer along with a J-beta primer mix. TCRdb recomputed calls from the 5' RACE reads with MiXCR, one row per CDR3 protein. This table holds around 1,000,000 distinct CDR3 sequences, roughly 24% found once. The same sample was also used in a study of T cells of mothers and their children.

The sequence derives from a girl aged 2 to 10 in good health. Specimen: blood. This chain connects TRBV3-1 to TRBJ1-4; D gene uncertain. Here the CDR3 DNA reads TGTGCCAGCAGCAAAGTGGGTTATACTAATGAAAAACTGTTTTTT. Translation: CASSKVGYTNEKLFF.